This T cell receptor beta chain was sequenced for a study of T cells in Graves' hyperthyroidism and ophthalmopathy. This clonotype was counted ten times or more. What it recognizes is unknown. The study, taken as a whole, reports: A model of 13 V-J features distinguished ophthalmopathy from stable hyperthyroidism. Most clonotypes expanded in thyroid above 0.001 were likewise present in blood.

The CDR3 spans 16 residues. With V trimmed by 5 bases and J by 5 bases, 11 bases remained unmatched. Looked up from germline, CDR1 is PRHDT and CDR2 is FYEKMQ (reference sequence). TCR beta CDR3 region amplification was performed from RNA transcripts. The HTBI primer set was used in a first-round RT-PCR of the TCR CDR3. Each CDR3 protein gets one entry after TCRdb re-called the multiplex PCR reads with MiXCR. The table records approximately 430,000 distinct CDR3 sequences, roughly 15% of them present only once. A Clinical Activity Score of at least 3, a NOSPECS grade of at least 4 and a duration under 3 months were recorded in the ophthalmopathy patients. Researchers barred patients who had uncontrolled infection, other autoimmune disease, pregnancy or lactation.

V is TRBV13 and J is TRBJ1-2; TRBD1 agrees at 10 bases. The clonotype was recovered from a man younger than 30 with Graves' ophthalmopathy. Sequencing was carried out using blood. In DNA, the CDR3 is TGTGCCAGCAGCCTCGACAGGGGGCAATGGAGTTATGGCTACACCTTC. Encoded protein: CASSLDRGQWSYGYTF. The variable domain in full, completed from reference TRBV13 and TRBJ1-2, reads AAGVIQSPRHLIKEKRETATLKCYPIPRHDTVYWYQQGPGQDPQFLISFYEKMQSDKGSIPDRFSAQQFSDYHSELNMSSLELGDSALYFCASSLDRGQWSYGYTFGSGTRLTVV.